The sample holds one count of the clone carrying this TCR beta chain. These data belong to a study of PD-1 blockade in classical Hodgkin lymphoma. Time point denoted: cycle 4 day 1 (C4D1), after 5 to 7 weeks of nivolumab. Every patient experienced relapse after autologous stem cell transplantation, and brentuximab vedotin exposure varied. CDR1 is SGHVS, CDR2 FNYEAQ, per germline. This CDR3 comprises 15 residues. V shed 7 bases, J shed 7 bases, and the junction held 10 bases outside the gene matches. Assay used: immunoSEQ multiplex PCR; TCRdb lists only in-frame clones, some missing. The table lists 15,000 to 20,000 clones, 70% to 90% of them singletons.

Material: peripheral blood mononuclear cells (PBMCs), obtained before the fourth cycle of nivolumab. The chain recombines TRBV7-6 with TRBJ1-6; 7 nucleotides line up with TRBD1. This TCR derives from a human donor with classical Hodgkin lymphoma. The CDR3 DNA follows: TGTGCCAGCAACCCGACAGGGACATGGAATTCACCCCTCCACTTT. It codes for CASNPTGTWNSPLHF.